The 5 T cell receptor beta chains below come from one sample, sequenced in a study of a mutant IDH1 vaccine in newly diagnosed glioma. The time point here: baseline, week 1 (first vaccination visit). Described treatment: pre-vaccination baseline after standard-of-care therapy. The protocol was immunoSEQ multiplex PCR, while the TCRdb copy is restricted to in-frame clones and leaves out a portion. The table has 90,000 to 95,000 clones, about 83% seen once. This specimen consisted of PBMCs, obtained from a glioma patient treated with radiotherapy, temozolomide or both. These receptors were obtained from a woman in her fifties or sixties with glioma.

The chain employs TRBV19 and TRBJ2-1, with 12 bases matching TRBD2. The J segment lost 6 bases and the V segment lost 8 bases, leaving 2 bases of the junction unmatched. The CDR3 runs 13 residues. Looked up from germline, CDR1 is LNHDA and CDR2 is SQIVND (reference sequence). This chain's CDR3 is CASVLAGGNEQFF. The CDR3 bases are TGTGCCAGTGTACTAGCGGGGGGCAATGAGCAGTTCTTC.

V usage is TRBV5-4 and J usage is TRBJ1-2; unclear D gene. CDR1 and CDR2 (germline): SGHNT, YYREEE (reference sequence). The CDR3 is 15 residues long. Trimming pared 2 bases from V and 2 bases from J, leaving 13 bases between. The CDR3 DNA follows: TGTGCCAGCAGCTTATCAGGCACCGGGAACTATGGCTACACCTTC. It translates to CASSLSGTGNYGYTF.

This rearrangement joins TRBV4-1 to TRBJ2-7; D uncertain. Trimming removed 3 bases from V and 1 base from J, with 7 bases in between. The germline CDR1 and CDR2 sequences are MGHRA and YSYEKL. The CDR3 length is 13 residues. The CDR3, as DNA: TGCGCCAGCAGCCAGCTTGCTTCCTACGAGCAGTACTTC. Protein sequence: CASSQLASYEQYF.

The chain combines TRBV5-6 with TRBJ1-5; 9 bases agree with TRBD1. Germline CDR1 reads SGHDT; CDR2 reads YYEEEE. CDR3 length: 17 residues. The V and J ends lost 3 bases and 2 bases, in that order; junction bases with no gene match: 9. The CDR3 loop reads CASSSQGARIRNQPQHF. Here the CDR3 DNA reads TGTGCCAGCAGCTCACAGGGGGCGCGTATACGCAATCAGCCCCAGCATTTT.

The chain has TRBV15 and TRBJ1-1; 10 nucleotides agree with TRBD1. Germline CDR1 reads LNHNV; CDR2 reads YYDKDF (reference sequence). The CDR3 consists of 18 residues. The ends lost 2 bases at V and 2 bases at J; junction bases unmatched: 11. The CDR3 nucleotides are TGTGCCACCAGCAGACAAACTACGACAGGGGGCCGTAACACTGAAGCTTTCTTT. Protein product: CATSRQTTTGGRNTEAFF.